Sequencing of this T cell receptor (beta chain) was carried out in a study of T cells expressing NK-cell markers. In germline, CDR1 is ENHRY, CDR2 SYGVKD. CDR3 length: 15 amino acids. TCRdb re-called the 5' RACE reads and catalogs CDR3 proteins one per entry, DNA excluded. This sample's clone table lists around 380,000 distinct CDR3 sequences. The receptor was derived from a woman in her forties or fifties in good health. Sample: blood T cells: a sorted CD56 or NKG2C T cell subset, CD4+ or CD8+ T cells, or bulk PBMC T cells (not recorded which). This chain connects TRBV10-3 to TRBJ2-4; TCRdb outputs TRBD1, but without DNA this stays unchecked. CDR3 loop: CAISESGTGYGIQYF.